A single sample gave rise to the 8 T cell receptor beta chains below, sequenced in a study of tumor-infiltrating lymphocytes in primary liver carcinoma. Synthesis of TCR beta cDNA was carried out from around 500 ng total RNA with a constant-region primer. Three rounds of nested multiplex PCR with slightly modified ARM-PCR produced TCR beta libraries. The study ran its first two PCR rounds for nine to eleven cycles each, using TRBV1-TRBV30 forward primers and a C-beta reverse primer. TCRdb itself ran the multiplex PCR reads through MiXCR, one entry per CDR3 protein. The sample has 300,000 to 400,000 distinct CDR3 sequences; about 61% are singletons. RNA isolated from unsorted whole blood supplied the blood RNA, with germline DNA also extracted. The sequencing sample was made of peripheral blood. These receptor sequences come from a man aged 40-55 years with primary liver carcinoma and hepatitis B virus infection.

Comments on this clonotype: A much more abundant neighbour one base away suggests this may be a read error. The J gene is TRBJ1-1, the V gene TRBV29-1; D unclear. The CDR3 totals 12 residues. The germline gives CDR1 SQVTM, CDR2 ANQGSEA. This CDR3 reads CITQGVNTEAFF. The CDR3 region has the DNA TGCATCACCCAAGGAGTGAACACTGAAGCTTTCTTT. The full variable domain, its missing parts supplied by reference TRBV29-1 and TRBJ1-1, is SAVISQKPSRDICQRGTSLTIQCQVDSQVTMMFWYRQQPGQSLTLIATANQGSEATYESGFVIDKFPISRPNLTFSTLTVSNMSPEDSSIYLCITQGVNTEAFFGQGTRLTVV.

This clonotype was detected many times. J is TRBJ2-1 and V is TRBV4-1; D may match TRBD1 or TRBD2 (5 bases each). This CDR3 has 14 amino acids. Trimming took 0 bases from V and 4 from J, leaving 7 bases between them. Per the germline V gene, CDR1 is MGHRA and CDR2 is YSYEKL. The chain's CDR3 is CASSQEWGYNEQFF. The CDR3 region has the DNA TGCGCCAGCAGCCAAGAATGGGGGTACAATGAGCAGTTCTTC.

The chain is built from TRBV6-1 and TRBJ2-3; 9 bases are a match to TRBD2. Germline loops: CDR1 MNHNS, CDR2 SASEGT. The CDR3 extends over 15 amino acids. V was clipped by 7 bases and J by 4 bases; unmatched bases: 9. This CDR3 reads CASILTSGLADTQYF. In nucleotides, the CDR3 is TGTGCCAGCATCCTGACTAGCGGTTTGGCAGATACGCAGTATTTT.

Ten or more counts support this clonotype. This sequence joins TRBV28 and TRBJ2-3; D unresolved. Germline CDR1 is MDHEN and CDR2 is SYDVKM. There are 14 residues in the CDR3. V shed 3 bases and J shed 4 bases, with 11 bases lying between them. The CDR3 bases are TGTGCCAGCAGTTTCCCCAGCAGCTCAGATACGCAGTATTTT. Translated: CASSFPSSSDTQYF.

The genes are TRBV5-1 and TRBJ2-7, with TRBD1 matching 7 bases. The V gene's germline CDR1 is SGHRS and CDR2 YFSETQ. The V gene end was trimmed by 3 bases and the J gene end by 3 bases; junction bases not matched to a gene: 0. The CDR3 sequence is 12 residues long. The CDR3 DNA reads as TGCGCCAGCAGCTGGGACAGCTACGAGCAGTACTTC. Translation: CASSWDSYEQYF.

This clonotype was found a few times. The chain carries TRBV12-3 or TRBV12-4 and TRBJ2-5; tentative D call: TRBD2 (5 bases). V lost 8 bases and J 5 bases, leaving 12 bases between the germline ends. CDR3 length equals 12 residues. CDR3 sequence: CASSRAGETQYF. DNA for the CDR3: TGTGCCAGCTCGAGGGCCGGGGAGACCCAGTACTTC.

Note on this clonotype: Likely a read error: the CDR3 ends without its conserved phenylalanine or tryptophan. The CDR3 reads CASTPRNSYNEQFL. The CDR3 nucleotides read TGTGCCAGCACCCCCAGGAACTCCTACAATGAGCAGTTCTTA. The chain carries TRBV11-3 and TRBJ2-1; D not certain. The germline gives CDR1 SGHNT, CDR2 YENEEA. The CDR3 is 14 amino acids. Deletions cut 7 bases from V and 0 bases from J, with 10 bases between.

This clonotype has more than one count but fewer than ten. The V call is TRBV6-2 or TRBV6-3, the J call TRBJ2-2; D unresolved. Germline V lookup: CDR1 MNHEY, CDR2 SVGEGT. The ends were cut back, 6 bases at V and 8 bases at J, with 10 bases in the middle. This CDR3 is 12 amino acids long. In DNA, the CDR3 is TGTGCCAGCAGAAAAAATACGGGGGAGCTGTTTTTT. Encoded protein: CASRKNTGELFF.